These 30 T cell receptor beta chains were all obtained from the same sample, sequenced in a study of T cell repertoires in cytomegalovirus infection. TCRdb reprocessed the reads with MiXCR, giving one entry per CDR3 protein. Of fewer than 550,000 distinct CDR3 sequences listed, roughly 12% are singletons. The source material was PBMCs. The receptors come from a human donor in good health (CMV status not recorded). Some clones in this sample may be carry-over from other donors' samples.

This clonotype has at least ten counts. The chain employs TRBV20-1 and TRBJ2-2, with 10 bases fitting TRBD2. Germline V gene lookup returns CDR1 DFQATT and CDR2 SNEGSKA (reference sequence). The CDR3 runs to 17 residues. The V gene end was trimmed by 3 bases and the J gene end by 0 bases; junction bases not matched to a gene: 7. Here the CDR3 reads CSARELLAGANTGELFF. CDR3 coding DNA: TGCAGTGCTAGGGAGCTTCTAGCGGGGGCGAACACCGGGGAGCTGTTTTTT.

This clonotype was detected many times. The rearrangement uses TRBV11-2 and TRBJ1-4, with unresolved D. Per germline, CDR1 SGHAT and CDR2 FQNNGV. With 1 base removed from V and 5 bases from J, the gap between germline ends came to 14 bases. The CDR3 spans 16 residues. CDR3 DNA: TGTGCCAGCAGCTTAGCTCCACCAGGACGAAATGAAAAACTGTTTTTT. Translation gives CASSLAPPGRNEKLFF.

This clonotype has at least ten counts. V and J are TRBV12-3 or TRBV12-4 and TRBJ2-3; no clear D gene. Trimming cost V 7 bases and J 1 base, with 9 bases left between them. CDR3 length: 13 amino acids. CDR3 bases: TGTGCCAGCACTCCCGGACGCACAGATACGCAGTATTTT. This sequence encodes CASTPGRTDTQYF.

The gene calls are TRBV6-1 and TRBJ1-5; maybe TRBD1 (6 bases). The length of the CDR3 is 13 residues. CDR1 and CDR2 (germline): MNHNS, SASEGT. Trimming shortened V by 5 bases and J by 12 bases, and 17 bases separated the two germline ends. This CDR3 reads CASSSEFHRDQHF. For the CDR3, the DNA is TGTGCCAGCAGTTCAGAGTTTCACAGGGACCAGCATTTT.

This clonotype appeared many times. V is TRBV27 and J is TRBJ1-5; no clear D gene. The CDR3 contains 13 residues. From germline, CDR1 is MNHEY and CDR2 SMNVEV (reference sequence). V was pared by 1 base and J by 2 bases, with 3 bases between. DNA for the CDR3: TGTGCCAGCAGTTTATGGGGCAATCAGCCCCAGCATTTT. Its translation: CASSLWGNQPQHF.

This clonotype has a handful of counts. V is TRBV3-1 and J is TRBJ2-7, with D uncertain. The ends were cut back, 5 bases at V and 2 bases at J, with 7 bases in the middle. This CDR3 has 12 residues. From germline, CDR1 is LGHDT and CDR2 YNNKEL (reference sequence). For the CDR3, the DNA is TGTGCCAGCAGCGTAACAGCCTACGAGCAGTACTTC. As protein: CASSVTAYEQYF.

This clonotype has a count of ten or more. The V and J genes are TRBV19 and TRBJ2-1; 7 bases agree with TRBD2. This CDR3 has 15 amino acids. V lost 7 bases, J lost 3 bases, and 9 bases stayed unmatched. Germline CDR1 LNHDA, CDR2 SQIVND (reference sequence). In DNA, the CDR3 is TGTGCCAGTACCACTCTAGCGGACAACTACAATGAGCAGTTCTTC. Translated: CASTTLADNYNEQFF. Full variable domain (outside the CDR3, taken from reference TRBV19 and TRBJ2-1): DGGITQSPKYLFRKEGQNVTLSCEQNLNHDAMYWYRQDPGQGLRLIYYSQIVNDFQKGDIAEGYSVSREKKESFPLTVTSAQKNPTAFYLCASTTLADNYNEQFFGPGTRLTVL.

At least ten counts were recorded for this clonotype. The chain joins TRBV5-6 to TRBJ2-1; 9 nucleotides line up with TRBD2. Germline assignment: CDR1 SGHDT and CDR2 YYEEEE. The junction had 9 bases not matched to a gene; V was cut back by 4 bases and J by 10 bases. This CDR3 comprises 14 residues. CDR3 in DNA: TGTGCCAGCAGCCCGGGGACTAGCCCCCAGGAGCAGTTCTTC. Translated: CASSPGTSPQEQFF.

This clonotype was seen many times. The gene calls are TRBV4-2 and TRBJ1-5; TRBD1 agrees at 8 bases. Germline lookup yields CDR1 LGHNA and CDR2 YNFKEQ. This CDR3 spans 16 amino acids. V was clipped by 2 bases and J by 0 bases; unmatched bases: 3. In DNA form, the CDR3 reads TGTGCCAGCAGCCAACCTGACAGGGGTAGCAATCAGCCCCAGCATTTT. Amino acid sequence: CASSQPDRGSNQPQHF.

This clonotype was detected ten times or more. V gene TRBV6-5 combines with J gene TRBJ2-3; 9 nucleotides line up with TRBD1. Losses at the gene ends were 6 bases for V and 6 bases for J; bases not matched to a gene: 4. Germline loops: CDR1 MNHEY, CDR2 SVGAGI. The CDR3 runs 13 residues. CDR3 amino acids: CASRVTGGDTQYF. In nucleotides, the CDR3 is TGTGCCAGCAGAGTGACAGGGGGGGATACGCAGTATTTT.

The gene calls are TRBV7-9 and TRBJ2-1, with TRBD2 matching over 10 bases. This CDR3 contains 13 residues. V was pared by 1 base and J by 10 bases, with 1 base of the junction left unmatched. The germline V gene has CDR1 SEHNR and CDR2 FQNEAQ (reference sequence). DNA for the CDR3: TGTGCCAGCAGCTTAGTGGGACTAGCGGAGCAGTTCTTC. Translating it yields CASSLVGLAEQFF.

This clonotype was detected many times. The V call is TRBV7-2, the J call TRBJ1-1, with a weak D call TRBD1 (5 bases). The ends were cut back, 5 bases at V and 2 bases at J, with 15 bases in the middle. This CDR3 has 15 residues. Germline CDR1 and CDR2: SGHTA and FQGNSA. The CDR3 here is CASSLGRAINTEAFF. In DNA form, the CDR3 reads TGTGCCAGCAGCCTGGGGCGGGCAATCAACACTGAAGCTTTCTTT.

This clonotype was counted only a few times. V is TRBV2 and J is TRBJ2-7, with D hard to call. Per the germline V gene, CDR1 is SNHLY and CDR2 is FYNNEI. This CDR3 region has 11 residues. V was shortened by 3 bases and J by 3 bases, with 3 bases between the two germline ends. CDR3 residues: CASSDGYEQYF. In DNA form, the CDR3 reads TGTGCCAGCAGTGACGGCTACGAGCAGTACTTC.

The chain employs TRBV20-1 and TRBJ1-4; D is perhaps TRBD1 (5 bases). This CDR3 region has 13 residues. Between the trimmed V and J ends, which lost 1 base and 5 bases, there was a span of 8 bases. Germline V gene sequence: CDR1 DFQATT, CDR2 SNEGSKA (reference sequence). The CDR3 coding sequence is TGCAGTGCTAGAGTAAAGGGGAATGAAAAACTGTTTTTT. It translates to CSARVKGNEKLFF.

This clonotype has only a few counts. The rearrangement uses TRBV29-1 and TRBJ2-1, with 12 bases lining up with TRBD2. The CDR3 sequence is 15 residues long. Unmatched junction bases numbered 1, after V lost 1 base and J lost 3 bases. Germline V gene data show CDR1 as SQVTM and CDR2 as ANQGSEA. CDR3 residues: CSVEGLAGDYNEQFF. DNA of the CDR3: TGCAGCGTTGAAGGACTAGCGGGAGACTACAATGAGCAGTTCTTC.

This clonotype was detected many times. V usage is TRBV7-9 and J usage is TRBJ1-1; D is unclear. V was shortened by 7 bases and J by 2 bases, with 14 bases between the two germline ends. In germline, CDR1 is SEHNR, CDR2 FQNEAQ (reference sequence). The CDR3 length is 14 residues. This CDR3 reads CASTDTVGNTEAFF. In DNA, the CDR3 is TGTGCCAGCACCGATACCGTCGGAAACACTGAAGCTTTCTTT.

This clonotype was detected many times. The rearrangement links TRBV10-3 to TRBJ2-7; D call uncertain. Trimming left V 4 bases short and J 4 bases short, with 17 bases between. The CDR3 extends over 15 amino acids. Germline V gene sequence: CDR1 ENHRY, CDR2 SYGVKD. CDR3 sequence: CAISALGQARYEQYF. CDR3 sequence (DNA): TGTGCCATCAGTGCCCTAGGGCAGGCCAGATACGAGCAGTACTTC.

This clonotype showed up many times. V usage is TRBV28 and J usage is TRBJ1-5; TRBD1 is a possible D gene (5 bases). Looked up from germline, CDR1 is MDHEN and CDR2 is SYDVKM. V was shortened by 3 bases and J by 4 bases, with 13 bases between the two germline ends. CDR3 length: 15 amino acids. CDR3 loop: CASSLGVKGNQPQHF. For the CDR3, the DNA is TGTGCCAGCAGTTTGGGGGTGAAGGGGAATCAGCCCCAGCATTTT.

This clonotype was picked up a small number of times. The CDR3 spells CASSSPGLAGGGAYNEQFF. CDR3 sequence (DNA): TGTGCCAGCAGCTCCCCCGGACTAGCGGGGGGGGGGGCCTACAATGAGCAGTTCTTC. The J gene is TRBJ2-1, the V gene TRBV7-2, with 15 bases matching TRBD2. The CDR3 consists of 19 residues. The J segment lost 2 bases and the V segment lost 4 bases, leaving 9 bases of the junction unmatched. Germline V gene sequence: CDR1 SGHTA, CDR2 FQGNSA.

J is TRBJ2-3 and V is TRBV20-1; the match to TRBD2 covers 15 bases. CDR1 is DFQATT and CDR2 is SNEGSKA in the germline V gene (reference sequence). The V gene end was trimmed by 1 base and the J gene end by 0 bases; junction bases not matched to a gene: 5. The CDR3 has 18 amino acids. CDR3 amino acids: CSARGGLAGGTSTDTQYF. The CDR3 DNA is TGCAGTGCTAGAGGGGGACTAGCGGGGGGAACTAGCACAGATACGCAGTATTTT.

The V call is TRBV6-6, the J call TRBJ1-2; D uncertain. The CDR3 has 11 residues. Germline V lookup: CDR1 MNHNY, CDR2 SVGAGI (reference sequence). Trimming removed 3 bases from V and 5 bases from J, with 4 bases in between. The CDR3 loop is CASSYLYGYTF. The CDR3 bases are TGTGCCAGCAGTTATCTATATGGCTACACCTTC.

This clonotype was counted many times. This chain joins TRBV7-2 and TRBJ2-3, with 12 bases identical to TRBD1. Looked up from germline, CDR1 is SGHTA and CDR2 is FQGNSA. CDR3 length equals 16 residues. V lost 5 bases and J lost 4; bases outside the gene matches: 7. This chain's CDR3 is CASSPGGTGGADTQYF. As DNA, the CDR3 is TGTGCCAGCAGCCCCGGCGGGACAGGGGGCGCAGATACGCAGTATTTT. Variable domain in full (rest from reference TRBV7-2 and TRBJ2-3): GAGVSQSPSNKVTEKGKDVELRCDPISGHTALYWYRQSLGQGLEFLIYFQGNSAPDKSGLPSDRFSAERTGGSVSTLTIQRTQQEDSAVYLCASSPGGTGGADTQYFGPGTRLTVL.

A note on this clonotype: An end of the junction differs from the germline gene, which may be a read error. The CDR3 DNA follows: TGTGCCAGCAGCCTTACAGGGACTGGGACCAACGTCCTGACTTTC. Protein product: CASSLTGTGTNVLTF. V is TRBV7-2 and J is TRBJ2-6, with D perhaps TRBD1 or TRBD2 (6 bases each). Per germline, CDR1 SGHTA and CDR2 FQGNSA. The CDR3 is 15 amino acids.

This clonotype turned up a few times. This chain connects TRBV5-4 to TRBJ1-1, with D perhaps matching TRBD1 (5 bases). Germline CDR1 is SGHNT and CDR2 is YYREEE (reference sequence). Between the trimmed V and J ends, which lost 0 bases and 6 bases, there was a span of 18 bases. The CDR3 has 16 residues. CDR3 DNA: TGTGCCAGCAGCTTGGGGAGTCTCGTAGGGGAGGCTGAAGCTTTCTTT. Its protein is CASSLGSLVGEAEAFF.

The sample holds many counts of this clonotype. This sequence joins TRBV24-1 and TRBJ1-5, with 10 bases that match TRBD1. Trimming removed 10 bases from V and 4 bases from J; junction bases left unmatched: 9. CDR3 length: 15 amino acids. CDR1 and CDR2 (germline): KGHDR, SFDVKD. CDR3 sequence (DNA): TGTGCCACTAGCGGACAGGGGGTTAGAAATCAGCCCCAGCATTTT. It codes for CATSGQGVRNQPQHF.

The chain couples TRBV11-3 to TRBJ1-2; TRBD1 aligns across 7 bases. The CDR3 sequence is 15 residues long. Per the germline V gene, CDR1 is SGHNT and CDR2 is YENEEA. V dropped 5 bases and J dropped 5; count of bases not matched to a gene: 11. The CDR3 nucleotides read TGTGCCAGCAGCGAGGGGGGGACAGCTCCTTATGGCTACACCTTC. It encodes CASSEGGTAPYGYTF.

This chain uses TRBV19 with TRBJ1-3; 10 bases align to TRBD1. The CDR3 is made up of 14 amino acids. Germline CDR1 is LNHDA and CDR2 is SQIVND (reference sequence). J lost 8 bases, V lost 3 bases, and 4 bases had no gene match. CDR3 in amino acids: CASSIAGQGDTIYF. CDR3 nucleotides: TGTGCCAGTAGTATCGCCGGACAGGGGGACACCATATATTTT.

As concerns this clonotype: Germline and junction disagree at one end, which may indicate a read error. The genes are TRBV4-1 and TRBJ2-1; 9 nucleotides align to TRBD2. Germline values: CDR1 MGHRA, CDR2 YSYEKL. CDR3 length: 17 amino acids. This CDR3 reads CASSQEPPGGGRAVRLF. The DNA for the CDR3 is TGCGCCAGCAGCCAAGAACCCCCCGGCGGCGGGAGGGCCGTTCGGCTCTTC.

The sample holds many counts of this clonotype. V usage is TRBV24-1 and J usage is TRBJ1-1; D remains unclear. Trimming left V 3 bases short and J 1 base short, with 5 bases between. Per germline, CDR1 KGHDR and CDR2 SFDVKD. CDR3 size: 13 residues. The chain's CDR3 is CATSDGWNTEAFF. CDR3 nucleotide sequence: TGTGCCACCAGTGATGGGTGGAACACTGAAGCTTTCTTT.

This clonotype came up many times. The genes are TRBV5-6 and TRBJ2-5, with 7 bases that match TRBD2. The germline V gene has CDR1 SGHDT and CDR2 YYEEEE. Trimming removed 3 bases from V and 5 bases from J; junction bases left unmatched: 7. CDR3 length: 14 amino acids. CDR3 DNA sequence: TGTGCCAGCAGCTCAAACTGGGGGGGGGAGACCCAGTACTTC. Translated, it gives CASSSNWGGETQYF.